Below are 17 T cell receptor beta chains sequenced from a single sample in a study of T cell responses to AZD1222 COVID-19 vaccine. Some clones are missing from TCRdb's copy, which holds only in-frame ones; the method was immunoSEQ multiplex PCR. The data show about 99,000 clones, around 94% seen once. The sequencing here drew on peripheral blood, taken on day 0 of AZD1222 vaccination. These receptors were collected from an adult in good health.

The chain employs TRBV5-6 and TRBJ1-6; possible D gene TRBD1, 5 bases. The CDR3 is made up of 16 amino acids. Germline V gene data show CDR1 as SGHDT and CDR2 as YYEEEE. V was trimmed by 4 bases and J by 1 base, leaving 12 bases between them. The CDR3 DNA is TGTGCCAGCAGCCCCGTGGGGGAATCCTATAATTCACCCCTCCACTTT. Amino acid sequence: CASSPVGESYNSPLHF.

The chain employs TRBV7-9 and TRBJ1-5; 12 bases are a match to TRBD1. The CDR3 runs 19 residues. V gave up 4 bases and J gave up 0 bases; unmatched junction bases: 10. Germline-derived CDR1 and CDR2 are SEHNR and FQNEAQ (reference sequence). For the CDR3, the DNA is TGTGCCAGCAGCTCTACCGGGACAGGGGGCTTATCTAGCAATCAGCCCCAGCATTTT. This gives the protein CASSSTGTGGLSSNQPQHF.

The chain couples TRBV28 to TRBJ2-1; D might be TRBD2 (6 bases). Germline V gene lookup returns CDR1 MDHEN and CDR2 SYDVKM. Trimming cost V 6 bases and J 3 bases, with 12 bases left between them. This CDR3 comprises 14 residues. CDR3 DNA sequence: TGTGCCAGCAGCCAGGCGGGAAGCTACAATGAGCAGTTCTTC. Its protein is CASSQAGSYNEQFF.

The V gene is TRBV28, the J gene TRBJ2-1, with 8 positions matching TRBD2. The CDR3 sequence is 15 residues long. V was clipped by 6 bases and J by 0 bases; unmatched bases: 4. The germline V gene encodes CDR1 MDHEN and CDR2 SYDVKM. In DNA, the CDR3 is TGTGCCAGCAGAGCAGGGACTAGCTCCTACAATGAGCAGTTCTTC. Protein: CASRAGTSSYNEQFF.

This clone was counted only a few times. V gene TRBV3-1 (or the pseudogene TRBV3-2) combines with J gene TRBJ1-2; maybe TRBD1 (6 bases). Germline V gives CDR1 LGHDT, CDR2 YNNKEL (reference sequence). CDR3 length equals 15 residues. V was trimmed by 4 bases and J by 7 bases, leaving 19 bases between them. CDR3 DNA sequence: TGTGCCAGCAGCCGGGCATTAGAGGGGGGGCCTGGCTACACCTTC. Protein product: CASSRALEGGPGYTF.

The genes are TRBV7-9 and TRBJ2-1; 14 bases fit TRBD2. With 5 bases clipped from V and 8 bases from J, the junction kept 5 bases outside the gene matches. The CDR3 sequence is 15 residues long. CDR1 and CDR2 (germline): SEHNR, FQNEAQ (reference sequence). This chain's CDR3 is CASSPGTSGSDEQFF. The DNA for the CDR3 is TGTGCCAGCAGCCCCGGGACTAGCGGGAGCGATGAGCAGTTCTTC.

The chain is built from TRBV27 and TRBJ2-2; 9 bases line up with TRBD2. V lost 2 bases, J lost 4 bases, and 14 bases stayed unmatched. Germline loops: CDR1 MNHEY, CDR2 SMNVEV (reference sequence). The CDR3 length is 19 residues. The CDR3 sequence: CASSLGVSSSGATTGELFF. The CDR3 DNA reads as TGTGCCAGCAGTTTAGGTGTTAGTTCTAGCGGGGCGACCACCGGGGAGCTGTTTTTT.

The chain has TRBV18 and TRBJ1-3; D may be TRBD1 (5 bases). The CDR3 contains 15 residues. Per the germline V gene, CDR1 is KGHSH and CDR2 is LQKENI. V was clipped by 1 base and J by 4 bases, with 11 bases between them. This CDR3 reads CASSPLDIEGNTIYF. The CDR3 coding sequence is TGTGCCAGCTCACCACTGGACATAGAAGGAAACACCATATATTTT.

V gene TRBV7-3 combines with J gene TRBJ1-1, with D hard to call. V gave up 5 bases and J gave up 2 bases, with 9 bases separating them. Germline CDR1 is SGHTA and CDR2 is FQGTGA. This CDR3 comprises 13 residues. The CDR3, as DNA: TGTGCCAGCAGCCGGGGTCAAAACACTGAAGCTTTCTTT. Its protein is CASSRGQNTEAFF.

The chain links TRBV28 to TRBJ2-5; D may correspond to TRBD1 or TRBD2 (6 bases each). Trimming stripped 5 bases from V and 2 bases from J, with 15 bases between. CDR3 size: 15 residues. Germline CDR1 reads MDHEN; CDR2 reads SYDVKM. The DNA for the CDR3 is TGTGCCAGCAGTCACAGGGAGGCCTCTCAAGAGACCCAGTACTTC. It codes for CASSHREASQETQYF. Based on the CDR3 plus reference TRBV28 and TRBJ2-5, the full variable domain is DVKVTQSSRYLVKRTGEKVFLECVQDMDHENMFWYRQDPGLGLRLIYFSYDVKMKEKGDIPEGYSVSREKKERFSLILESASTNQTSMYLCASSHREASQETQYFGPGTRLLVL.

This clone came up once. At one of its ends the junction is not consistent with the germline gene, which may arise from a read error. The V gene is TRBV7-3, the J gene TRBJ2-2, with a weak D call TRBD2 (7 bases). The CDR3 loop spans 18 amino acids. The germline gives CDR1 SGHTA, CDR2 FQGTGA. CDR3 bases: TGTGCCAGCAGCTTAAACCTGGGGGGGGCCCCGGGCACCGGGGAGCTGTTTTTC. Translated: CASSLNLGGAPGTGELFF.

The chain recombines TRBV6-5 with TRBJ1-2; TRBD1 might be the D (6 bases). The CDR3 is 13 residues long. Trimming pared 2 bases from V and 9 bases from J, leaving 13 bases between. Germline V gene data show CDR1 as MNHEY and CDR2 as SVGAGI. CDR3 in DNA: TGTGCCAGCAGTTACGGGAGGGGGGTGAGCTACACCTTC. Protein product: CASSYGRGVSYTF.

V gene TRBV29-1 combines with J gene TRBJ1-3; D uncertain. With 2 bases removed from V and 0 bases from J, the gap between germline ends came to 11 bases. The V gene's germline CDR1 is SQVTM and CDR2 ANQGSEA. The CDR3 loop spans 15 amino acids. In nucleotides, the CDR3 is TGCAGCGTTGAAATAGGGAGAAGCTCTGGAAACACCATATATTTT. Amino acid sequence: CSVEIGRSSGNTIYF.

This rearrangement joins TRBV6-4 to TRBJ2-3; D perhaps matches TRBD2 (6 bases). V lost 0 bases and J 1 base, leaving 11 bases between the germline ends. The CDR3 covers 16 residues. Germline CDR1 MRHNA, CDR2 SNTAGT. Written as DNA, the CDR3 is TGTGCCAGCAGTGACTCGGGGTCTAGCGGCACAGATACGCAGTATTTT. Protein: CASSDSGSSGTDTQYF.

The J gene is TRBJ1-4, the V gene TRBV4-2; D gene ambiguous. CDR1 is LGHNA and CDR2 is YNFKEQ in the germline V gene. Trimming took off 3 bases at V and 0 bases at J, with 11 bases between the two ends. The CDR3 sequence is 16 residues long. The CDR3 spells CASSQGWRATNEKLFF. The DNA of the CDR3 is TGTGCCAGCAGCCAGGGCTGGCGTGCAACTAATGAAAAACTGTTTTTT.

This chain uses TRBV5-1 with TRBJ1-2, with TRBD1 matching 9 bases. Germline-derived CDR1 and CDR2 are SGHRS and YFSETQ. V lost 3 bases and J lost 7; bases outside the gene matches: 4. There are 13 residues in the CDR3. The CDR3 region is CASSWDRDGGYTF. CDR3 DNA: TGCGCCAGCAGCTGGGACAGGGATGGTGGCTACACCTTC.

The chain combines TRBV7-2 with TRBJ2-2; no firm D call. This CDR3 is 14 amino acids long. V was cut by 1 base and J by 2 bases, with 5 bases left in between. Germline CDR1 SGHTA, CDR2 FQGNSA. CDR3 sequence reads: CASSLDSNTGELFF. CDR3 bases: TGTGCCAGCAGCTTAGACTCTAACACCGGGGAGCTGTTTTTT. The whole variable domain, filled in from reference TRBV7-2 and TRBJ2-2, reads GAGVSQSPSNKVTEKGKDVELRCDPISGHTALYWYRQSLGQGLEFLIYFQGNSAPDKSGLPSDRFSAERTGGSVSTLTIQRTQQEDSAVYLCASSLDSNTGELFFGEGSRLTVL.